Described below is a single T cell receptor beta chain sequence and its context. The data derive from a study of T-cell memory formation after mild COVID-19. Looking at the study overall: Most TCR clusters belonged to a single donor.

TCRdb used MiXCR to reprocess the 5' RACE reads, holding one entry per CDR3 protein. Of around 370,000 distinct CDR3 sequences listed, about 21% are singletons. CDR3 length: 15 residues. The ends lost 4 bases at V and 8 bases at J; junction bases unmatched: 12. Germline CDR1 SGHRS, CDR2 YFSETQ. The origin of this receptor is an adult woman who had mild COVID-19 (a few samples of this study predate the infection). Cell type and time point are not known. The rearrangement uses TRBV5-1 and TRBJ1-2; 9 bases are a match to TRBD1. Material for sequencing was PBMCs or a T cell subset sorted from them (not recorded which). The CDR3 DNA sequence: TGCGCCAGCAGCATAGCGCCGGGACAGGGAAAAGGCTACACCTTC. Its translation: CASSIAPGQGKGYTF.